This entry concerns a single T cell receptor (beta chain). Its target is unknown. This entry comes from a study of T cells in Graves' hyperthyroidism and ophthalmopathy. Notes on the study in general: Ophthalmopathy was predicted by the model a median of roughly 6.6 months ahead of onset.

RNA transcripts provided the source from which TCR beta CDR3 regions were amplified. The study used the HTBI primer set for a first-round RT-PCR of the TCR CDR3. TCRdb redid the calling of the multiplex PCR reads with MiXCR, one entry per CDR3 protein. Seen here are about 350,000 distinct CDR3 sequences, about 14% observed once, and the top ten hold around 23%. This CDR3 is built from 16 residues. The germline gives CDR1 KGHSH, CDR2 LQKENI. V shed 5 bases and J 5 bases; nucleotides not matched to a gene: 10. Absent ophthalmopathy progression within 18 months defined stable Graves' hyperthyroidism. Among the patients, aged 18 to 65, hyperthyroidism was newly diagnosed and had lasted under 2 months. Orbital computed tomography, thyroid ultrasound, serum thyroxine and TRAb, and clinical symptoms together informed the diagnoses.

The gene calls are TRBV18 and TRBJ2-2, with TRBD2 identical over 8 bases. The receptor was isolated from a woman in her 30s with Graves' hyperthyroidism. The sample consisted of blood. CDR3 residues: CASSNPGTRSTGELFF. The DNA of the CDR3 is TGTGCCAGCTCAAACCCCGGGACTAGGAGTACCGGGGAGCTGTTTTTT.